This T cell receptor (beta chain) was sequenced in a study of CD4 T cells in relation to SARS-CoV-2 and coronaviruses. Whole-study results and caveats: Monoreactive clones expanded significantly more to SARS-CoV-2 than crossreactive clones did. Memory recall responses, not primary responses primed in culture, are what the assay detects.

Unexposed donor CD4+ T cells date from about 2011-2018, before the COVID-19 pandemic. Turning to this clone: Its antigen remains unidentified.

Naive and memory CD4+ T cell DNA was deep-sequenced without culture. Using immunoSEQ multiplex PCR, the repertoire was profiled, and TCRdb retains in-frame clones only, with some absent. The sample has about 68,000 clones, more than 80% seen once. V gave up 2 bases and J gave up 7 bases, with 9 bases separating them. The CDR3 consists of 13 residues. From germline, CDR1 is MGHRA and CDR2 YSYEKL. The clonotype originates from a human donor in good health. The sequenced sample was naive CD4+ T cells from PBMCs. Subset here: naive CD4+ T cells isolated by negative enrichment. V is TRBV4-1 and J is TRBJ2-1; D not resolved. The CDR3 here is CASSQIPGNEQFF. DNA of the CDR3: TGCGCCAGCAGCCAAATTCCTGGGAATGAGCAGTTCTTC.